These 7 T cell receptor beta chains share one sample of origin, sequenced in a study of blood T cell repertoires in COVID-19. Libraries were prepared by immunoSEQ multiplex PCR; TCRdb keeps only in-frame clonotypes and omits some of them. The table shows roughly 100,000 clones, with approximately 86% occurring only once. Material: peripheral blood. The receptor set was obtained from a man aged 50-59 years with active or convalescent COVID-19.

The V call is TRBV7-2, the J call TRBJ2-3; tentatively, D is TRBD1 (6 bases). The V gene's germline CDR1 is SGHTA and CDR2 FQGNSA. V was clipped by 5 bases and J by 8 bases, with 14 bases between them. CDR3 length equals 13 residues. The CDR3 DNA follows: TGTGCCAGCAGCGAAGGGGGACATAGTACGCAGTATTTT. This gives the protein CASSEGGHSTQYF. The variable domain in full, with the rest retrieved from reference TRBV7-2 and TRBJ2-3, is GAGVSQSPSNKVTEKGKDVELRCDPISGHTALYWYRQSLGQGLEFLIYFQGNSAPDKSGLPSDRFSAERTGGSVSTLTIQRTQQEDSAVYLCASSEGGHSTQYFGPGTRLTVL.

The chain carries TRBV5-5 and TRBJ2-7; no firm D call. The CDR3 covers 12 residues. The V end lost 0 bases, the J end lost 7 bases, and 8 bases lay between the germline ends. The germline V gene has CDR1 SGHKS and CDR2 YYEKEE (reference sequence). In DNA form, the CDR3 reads TGTGCCAGCAGCTTGGGGGCTTTGGAGCAGTACTTC. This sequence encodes CASSLGALEQYF.

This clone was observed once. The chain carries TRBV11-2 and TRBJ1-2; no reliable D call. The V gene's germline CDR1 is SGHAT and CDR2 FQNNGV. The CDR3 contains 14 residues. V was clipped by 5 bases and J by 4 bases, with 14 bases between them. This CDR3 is CASSPTVLVYGYTF. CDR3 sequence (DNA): TGTGCCAGCAGCCCAACAGTTCTCGTCTATGGCTACACCTTC.

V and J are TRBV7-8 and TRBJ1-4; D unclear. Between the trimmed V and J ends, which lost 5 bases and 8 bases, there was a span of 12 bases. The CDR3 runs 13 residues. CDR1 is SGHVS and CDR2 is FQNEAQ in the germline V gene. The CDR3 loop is CASSPGVREKLFF. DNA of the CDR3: TGTGCCAGCAGCCCCGGGGTTAGGGAAAAACTGTTTTTT.

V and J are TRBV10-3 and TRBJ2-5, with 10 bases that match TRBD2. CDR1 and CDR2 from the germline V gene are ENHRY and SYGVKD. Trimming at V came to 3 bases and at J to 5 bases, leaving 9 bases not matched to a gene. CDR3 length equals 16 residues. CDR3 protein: CAISDPSGGAGETQYF. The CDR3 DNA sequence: TGTGCCATCAGTGACCCCAGCGGGGGGGCTGGGGAGACCCAGTACTTC.

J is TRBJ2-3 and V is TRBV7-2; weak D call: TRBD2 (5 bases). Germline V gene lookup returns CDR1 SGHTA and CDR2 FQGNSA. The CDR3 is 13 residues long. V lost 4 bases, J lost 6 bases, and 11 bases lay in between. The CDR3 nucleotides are TGTGCCAGCAGCTCCGCCGGACTTGATACGCAGTATTTT. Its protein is CASSSAGLDTQYF.

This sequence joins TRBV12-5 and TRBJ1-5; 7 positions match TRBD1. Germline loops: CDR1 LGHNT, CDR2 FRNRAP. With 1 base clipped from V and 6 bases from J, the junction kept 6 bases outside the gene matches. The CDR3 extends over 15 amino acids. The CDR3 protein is CASGLGGQEGQPQHF. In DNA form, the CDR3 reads TGTGCTAGTGGTTTGGGAGGACAGGAGGGTCAGCCCCAGCATTTT.